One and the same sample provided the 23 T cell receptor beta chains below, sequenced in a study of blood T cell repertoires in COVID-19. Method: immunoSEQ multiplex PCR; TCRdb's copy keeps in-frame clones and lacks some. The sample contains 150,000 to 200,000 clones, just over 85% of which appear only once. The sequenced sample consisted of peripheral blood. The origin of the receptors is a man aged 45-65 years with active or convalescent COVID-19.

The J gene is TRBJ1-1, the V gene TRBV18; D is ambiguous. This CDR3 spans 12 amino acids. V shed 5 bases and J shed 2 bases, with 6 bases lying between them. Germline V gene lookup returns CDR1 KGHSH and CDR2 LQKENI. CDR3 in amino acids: CASSEGNTEAFF. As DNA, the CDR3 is TGTGCCAGCTCAGAGGGTAACACTGAAGCTTTCTTT.

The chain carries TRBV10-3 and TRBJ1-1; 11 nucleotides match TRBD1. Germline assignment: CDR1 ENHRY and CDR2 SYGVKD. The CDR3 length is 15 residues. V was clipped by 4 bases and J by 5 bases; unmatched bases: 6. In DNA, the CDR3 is TGTGCCATCAGTGGGACAGGGGGCGCTGAGACTGAAGCTTTCTTT. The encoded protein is CAISGTGGAETEAFF.

The CDR3 here is CASSSLNRGQVTF. CDR3 in DNA: TGTGCCAGCAGCTCCCTAAACAGGGGGCAGGTCACCTTC. The V gene is TRBV7-9, the J gene TRBJ1-2, with 9 bases matching TRBD1. V shed 4 bases, J shed 13 bases, and the junction held 10 bases outside the gene matches. Germline V gene data show CDR1 as SEHNR and CDR2 as FQNEAQ (reference sequence). CDR3 length equals 13 residues.

CDR3 DNA: TGTGCCAGCAGCAAAGGACTAGCGGGGGGCACAGATACGCAGTATTTT. This encodes CASSKGLAGGTDTQYF. J is TRBJ2-3 and V is TRBV7-6; 13 bases map to TRBD2. The length of the CDR3 is 16 residues. The germline V gene has CDR1 SGHVS and CDR2 FNYEAQ. V dropped 5 bases and J dropped 1; count of bases not matched to a gene: 3.

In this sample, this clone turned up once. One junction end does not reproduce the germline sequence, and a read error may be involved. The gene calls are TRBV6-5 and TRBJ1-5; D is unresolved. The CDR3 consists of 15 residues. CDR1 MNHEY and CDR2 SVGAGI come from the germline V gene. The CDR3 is CASSTRTGPNQAQHF. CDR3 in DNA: TGTGCCAGCAGCACCCGGACTGGCCCTAATCAGGCCCAGCATTTT.

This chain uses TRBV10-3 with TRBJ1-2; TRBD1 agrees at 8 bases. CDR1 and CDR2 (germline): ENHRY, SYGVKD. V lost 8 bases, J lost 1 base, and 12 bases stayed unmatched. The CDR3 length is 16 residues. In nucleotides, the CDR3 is TGTGCCATCGGATCTATAAGGGACAGGAATAACTATGGCTACACCTTC. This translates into CAIGSIRDRNNYGYTF.

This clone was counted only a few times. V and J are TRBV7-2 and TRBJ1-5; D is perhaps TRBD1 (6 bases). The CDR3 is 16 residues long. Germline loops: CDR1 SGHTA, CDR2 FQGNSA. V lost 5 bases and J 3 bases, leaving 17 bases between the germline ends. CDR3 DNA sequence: TGTGCCAGCAGCACCTACAGGGCCTCCCCCAATCAGCCCCAGCATTTT. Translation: CASSTYRASPNQPQHF.

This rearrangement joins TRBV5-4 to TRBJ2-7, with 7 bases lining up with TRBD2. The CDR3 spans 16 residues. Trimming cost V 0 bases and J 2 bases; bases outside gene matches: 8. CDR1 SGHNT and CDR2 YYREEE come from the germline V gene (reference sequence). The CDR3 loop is CASSLVDPSGTYEQYF. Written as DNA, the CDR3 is TGTGCCAGCAGCTTGGTTGATCCTAGCGGAACCTACGAGCAGTACTTC.

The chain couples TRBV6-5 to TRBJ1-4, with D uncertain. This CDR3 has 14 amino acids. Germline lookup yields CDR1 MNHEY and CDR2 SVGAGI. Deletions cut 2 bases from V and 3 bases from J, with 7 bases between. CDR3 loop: CASSYARANEKLFF. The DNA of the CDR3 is TGTGCCAGCAGTTACGCGAGGGCTAATGAAAAACTGTTTTTT.

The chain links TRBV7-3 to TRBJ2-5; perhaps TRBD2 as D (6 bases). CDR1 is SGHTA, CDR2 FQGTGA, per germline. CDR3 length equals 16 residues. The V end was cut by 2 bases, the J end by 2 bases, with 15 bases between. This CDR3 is CASSLGFPGEQETQYF. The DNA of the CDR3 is TGTGCCAGCAGCTTAGGGTTTCCGGGGGAGCAAGAGACCCAGTACTTC.

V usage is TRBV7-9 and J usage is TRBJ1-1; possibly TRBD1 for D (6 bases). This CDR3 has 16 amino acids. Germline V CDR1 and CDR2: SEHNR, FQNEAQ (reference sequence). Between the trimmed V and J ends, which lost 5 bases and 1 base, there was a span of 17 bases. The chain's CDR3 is CASSADRERKNTEAFF. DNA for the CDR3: TGTGCCAGCAGCGCGGACAGAGAGAGGAAGAACACTGAAGCTTTCTTT.

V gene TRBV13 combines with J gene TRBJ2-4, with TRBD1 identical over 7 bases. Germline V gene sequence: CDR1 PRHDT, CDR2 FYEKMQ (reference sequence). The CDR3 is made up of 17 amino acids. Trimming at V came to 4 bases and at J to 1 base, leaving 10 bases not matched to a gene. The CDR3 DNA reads TGTGCCAGCAGCTCCCCATTGGAGACAGGGGCCAAAAACATTCAGTACTTC. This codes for CASSSPLETGAKNIQYF.

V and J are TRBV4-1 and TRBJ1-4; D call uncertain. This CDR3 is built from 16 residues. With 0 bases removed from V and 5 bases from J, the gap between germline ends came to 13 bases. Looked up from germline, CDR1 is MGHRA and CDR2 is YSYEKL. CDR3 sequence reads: CASSQDGVRYNEKLFF. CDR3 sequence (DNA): TGCGCCAGCAGCCAAGATGGTGTCAGATACAATGAAAAACTGTTTTTT.

For the CDR3, the DNA is TGTGCCAGCAGCAAACCGGGACAGGGAAACACAGATACGCAGTATTTT. Amino acid sequence: CASSKPGQGNTDTQYF. V gene TRBV5-6 combines with J gene TRBJ2-3; 9 bases align to TRBD1. The V gene end was trimmed by 4 bases and the J gene end by 2 bases; junction bases not matched to a gene: 8. Germline V lookup: CDR1 SGHDT, CDR2 YYEEEE. This CDR3 has 16 residues.

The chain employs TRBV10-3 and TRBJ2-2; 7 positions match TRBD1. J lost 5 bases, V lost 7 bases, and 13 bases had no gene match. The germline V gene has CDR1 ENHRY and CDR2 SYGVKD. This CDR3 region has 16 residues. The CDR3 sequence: CAITSNEGAYTGELFF. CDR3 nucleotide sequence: TGTGCCATCACCTCCAATGAGGGGGCCTATACCGGGGAGCTGTTTTTT.

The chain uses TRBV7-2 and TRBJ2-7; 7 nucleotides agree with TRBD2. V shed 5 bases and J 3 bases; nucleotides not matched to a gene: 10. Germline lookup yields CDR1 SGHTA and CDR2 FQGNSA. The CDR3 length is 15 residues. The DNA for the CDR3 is TGTGCCAGCAGCCGTGGACTAGGGACTAACTACGAGCAGTACTTC. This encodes CASSRGLGTNYEQYF. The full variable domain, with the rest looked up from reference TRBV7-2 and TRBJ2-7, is GAGVSQSPSNKVTEKGKDVELRCDPISGHTALYWYRQSLGQGLEFLIYFQGNSAPDKSGLPSDRFSAERTGGSVSTLTIQRTQQEDSAVYLCASSRGLGTNYEQYFGPGTRLTVT.

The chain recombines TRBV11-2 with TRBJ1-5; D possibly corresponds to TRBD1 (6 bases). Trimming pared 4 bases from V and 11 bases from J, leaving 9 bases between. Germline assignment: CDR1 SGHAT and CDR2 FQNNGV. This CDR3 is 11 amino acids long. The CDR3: CASSSGQTQHF. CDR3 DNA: TGTGCCAGCAGCTCCGGACAGACCCAGCATTTT.

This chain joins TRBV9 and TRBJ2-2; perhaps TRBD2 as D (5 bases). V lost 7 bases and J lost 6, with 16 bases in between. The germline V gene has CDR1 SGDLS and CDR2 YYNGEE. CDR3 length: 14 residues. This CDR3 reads CASAPAGDPGELFF. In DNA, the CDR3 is TGTGCCAGCGCCCCGGCGGGCGACCCCGGGGAGCTGTTTTTT.

Here the CDR3 reads CASSSPDRGNEKLFF. CDR3 in DNA: TGTGCCAGCAGCTCCCCGGACAGGGGGAACGAAAAACTGTTTTTT. The V gene is TRBV7-6, the J gene TRBJ1-4, with TRBD1 identical over 10 bases. Germline-derived CDR1 and CDR2 are SGHVS and FNYEAQ. Trimming cost V 4 bases and J 8 bases; bases outside gene matches: 7. CDR3 length equals 15 residues.

The CDR3 DNA reads TGTGCCAGCAGCTTAGCAATGAGGAATGAGCAGTTCTTC. Residues: CASSLAMRNEQFF. This sequence joins TRBV11-3 and TRBJ2-1; D gene uncertain. Per the germline V gene, CDR1 is SGHNT and CDR2 is YENEEA. The CDR3 covers 13 residues. The ends were cut back, 1 base at V and 7 bases at J, with 8 bases in the middle.

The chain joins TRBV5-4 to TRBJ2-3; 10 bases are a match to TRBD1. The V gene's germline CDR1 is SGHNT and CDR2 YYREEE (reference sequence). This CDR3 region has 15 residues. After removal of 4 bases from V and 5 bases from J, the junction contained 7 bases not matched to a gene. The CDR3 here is CASSPGGTGVDTQYF. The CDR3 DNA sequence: TGTGCCAGCAGCCCCGGGGGGACAGGGGTAGATACGCAGTATTTT.

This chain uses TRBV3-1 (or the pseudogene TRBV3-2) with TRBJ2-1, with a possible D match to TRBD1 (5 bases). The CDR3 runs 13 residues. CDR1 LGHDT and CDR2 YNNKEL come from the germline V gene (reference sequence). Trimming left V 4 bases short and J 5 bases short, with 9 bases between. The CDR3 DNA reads TGTGCCAGCAGCCTACAAGGGGACAATGAGCAGTTCTTC. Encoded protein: CASSLQGDNEQFF.

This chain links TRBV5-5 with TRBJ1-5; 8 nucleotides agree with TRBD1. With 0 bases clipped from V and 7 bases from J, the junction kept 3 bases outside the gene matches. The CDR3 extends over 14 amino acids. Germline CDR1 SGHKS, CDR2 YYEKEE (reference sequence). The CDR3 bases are TGTGCCAGCAGCTTGGCGACAGGGGACCAGCCCCAGCATTTT. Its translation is CASSLATGDQPQHF.